This T cell receptor (beta chain) is from a study of PD-1 blockade in classical Hodgkin lymphoma. Study findings and constraints: There was a significant rise in CD4+ TCR diversity by C4D1, with no such rise for CD8+. Baseline TCR diversity was reportedly lower in newly diagnosed patients than in healthy donors. It was reported as lower still in relapsed/refractory patients.

The J segment lost 3 bases and the V segment lost 4 bases, leaving 5 bases of the junction unmatched. The CDR3 covers 16 residues. CDR1 is MGHRA and CDR2 is YSYEKL in the germline V gene. The method was immunoSEQ multiplex PCR; TCRdb's version includes in-frame clones alone and lacks a portion of them. The sample lists roughly 100,000 clones, more than 70% occurring once. Time point here: cycle 4 day 1 (C4D1), after 6 weeks of nivolumab. Every one of the patients relapsed after autologous stem cell transplantation (brentuximab vedotin exposure was variable). Complete response, partial response or progressive disease was each patient's best response. Notes on this clone: Its matching antigen is unknown.

The chain has TRBV4-1 and TRBJ2-1; 11 bases map to TRBD2. The sequence derives from a human donor with classical Hodgkin lymphoma. This sample comprised peripheral blood mononuclear cells (PBMCs), obtained before the fourth cycle of nivolumab. CDR3 sequence: CASSLLTSGSYNEQFF. In nucleotides, the CDR3 is TGCGCCAGCAGCCTTCTCACTAGCGGGAGCTACAATGAGCAGTTCTTC.